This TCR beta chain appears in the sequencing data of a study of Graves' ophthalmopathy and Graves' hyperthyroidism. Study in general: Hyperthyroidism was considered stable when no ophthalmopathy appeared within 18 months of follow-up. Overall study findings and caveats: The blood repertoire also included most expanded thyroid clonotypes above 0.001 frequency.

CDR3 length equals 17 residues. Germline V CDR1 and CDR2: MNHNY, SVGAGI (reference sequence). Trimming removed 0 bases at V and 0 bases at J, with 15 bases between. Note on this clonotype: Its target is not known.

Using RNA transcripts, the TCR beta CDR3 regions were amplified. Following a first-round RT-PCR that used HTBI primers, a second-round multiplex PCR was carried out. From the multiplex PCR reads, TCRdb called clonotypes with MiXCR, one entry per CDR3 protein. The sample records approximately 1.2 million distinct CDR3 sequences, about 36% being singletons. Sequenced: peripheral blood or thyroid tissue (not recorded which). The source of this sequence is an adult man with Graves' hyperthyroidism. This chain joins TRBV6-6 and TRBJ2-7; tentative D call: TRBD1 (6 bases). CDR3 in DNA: TGTGCCAGCAGTTACTCGAACTTGCGACAGGCCTCCTACGAGCAGTACTTC. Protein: CASSYSNLRQASYEQYF.